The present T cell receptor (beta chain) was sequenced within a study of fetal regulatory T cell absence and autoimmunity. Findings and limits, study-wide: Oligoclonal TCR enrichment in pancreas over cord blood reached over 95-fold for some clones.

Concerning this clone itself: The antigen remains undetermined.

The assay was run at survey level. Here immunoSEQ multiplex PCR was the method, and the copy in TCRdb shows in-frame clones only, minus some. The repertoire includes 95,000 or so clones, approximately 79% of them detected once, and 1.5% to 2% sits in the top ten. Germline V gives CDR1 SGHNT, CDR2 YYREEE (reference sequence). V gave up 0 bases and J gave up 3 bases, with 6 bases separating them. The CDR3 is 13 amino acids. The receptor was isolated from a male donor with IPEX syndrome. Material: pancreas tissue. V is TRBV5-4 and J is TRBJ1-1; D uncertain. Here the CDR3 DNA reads TGTGCCAGCAGCTTGGCTGTCGACACTGAAGCTTTCTTT. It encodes CASSLAVDTEAFF.